The present TCR beta chain was sequenced within a study of blood T cells in healthy people across ages. Alongside a J-beta primer mix, a sample-barcoded 5' primer served in a second PCR lasting about 7 to 11 cycles. Each CDR3 protein is one row after TCRdb ran MiXCR on the 5' RACE reads. Among about 1,800,000 distinct CDR3 sequences listed, approximately 30% were seen once. This clonotype was seen just once. Sequences were obtained from blood. This sequence was found in a woman aged 25 to 39 in good health.

As DNA, the CDR3 is TGCAGTGCTAGACCCCGCTCTTCTATACGGTCAACCAATGAGCAGTTCTTC. Its translation: CSARPRSSIRSTNEQFF. J is TRBJ2-1 and V is TRBV20-1; D call uncertain. The CDR3 loop spans 17 amino acids. V lost 2 bases to trimming and J lost 6 bases, with 23 bases between them. Germline assignment: CDR1 DFQATT and CDR2 SNEGSKA (reference sequence).